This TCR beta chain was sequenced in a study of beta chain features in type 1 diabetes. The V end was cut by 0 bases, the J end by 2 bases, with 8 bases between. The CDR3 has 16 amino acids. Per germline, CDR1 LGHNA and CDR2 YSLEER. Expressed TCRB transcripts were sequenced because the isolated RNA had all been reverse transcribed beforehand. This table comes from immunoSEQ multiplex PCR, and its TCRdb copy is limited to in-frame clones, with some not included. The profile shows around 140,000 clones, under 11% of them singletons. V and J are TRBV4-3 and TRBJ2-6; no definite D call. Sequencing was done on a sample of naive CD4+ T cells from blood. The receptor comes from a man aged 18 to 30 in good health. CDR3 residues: CASSQDGQTGANVLTF. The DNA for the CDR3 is TGCGCCAGCAGCCAAGATGGGCAGACTGGGGCCAACGTCCTGACTTTC.